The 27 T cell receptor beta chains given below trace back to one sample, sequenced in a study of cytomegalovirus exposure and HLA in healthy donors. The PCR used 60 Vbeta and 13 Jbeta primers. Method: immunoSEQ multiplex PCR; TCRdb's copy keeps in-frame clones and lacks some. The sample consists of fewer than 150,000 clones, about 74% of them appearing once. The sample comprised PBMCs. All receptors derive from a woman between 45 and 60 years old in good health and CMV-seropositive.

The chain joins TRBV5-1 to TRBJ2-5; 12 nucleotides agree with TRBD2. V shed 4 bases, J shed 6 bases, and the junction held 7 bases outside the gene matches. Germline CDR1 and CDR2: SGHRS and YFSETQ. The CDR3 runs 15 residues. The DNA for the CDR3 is TGCGCCAGCAGCCGTGCTAGCGGGGGGGGAAAGACCCAGTACTTC. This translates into CASSRASGGGKTQYF.

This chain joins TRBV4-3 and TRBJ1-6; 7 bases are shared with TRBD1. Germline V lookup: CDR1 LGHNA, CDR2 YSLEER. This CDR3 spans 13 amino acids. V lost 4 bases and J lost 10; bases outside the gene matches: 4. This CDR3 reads CASSRAGGSPLHF. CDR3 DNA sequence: TGCGCCAGCAGCCGGGCAGGGGGGTCACCCCTCCACTTT.

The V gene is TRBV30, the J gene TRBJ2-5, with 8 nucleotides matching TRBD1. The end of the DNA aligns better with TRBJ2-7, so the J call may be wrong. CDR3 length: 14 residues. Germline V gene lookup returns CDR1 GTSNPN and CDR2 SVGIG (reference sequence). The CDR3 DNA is TGTGCCTGGAGTCCCGGACAGGGTCGCGACGAGCAGTACTTC. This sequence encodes CAWSPGQGRDEQYF.

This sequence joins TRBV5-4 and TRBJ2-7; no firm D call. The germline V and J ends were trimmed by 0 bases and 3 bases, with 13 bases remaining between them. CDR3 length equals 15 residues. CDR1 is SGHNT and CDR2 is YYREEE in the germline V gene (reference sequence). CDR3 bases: TGTGCCAGCAGCTTGGTAGCTCGAGGAAACTACGAGCAGTACTTC. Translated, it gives CASSLVARGNYEQYF.

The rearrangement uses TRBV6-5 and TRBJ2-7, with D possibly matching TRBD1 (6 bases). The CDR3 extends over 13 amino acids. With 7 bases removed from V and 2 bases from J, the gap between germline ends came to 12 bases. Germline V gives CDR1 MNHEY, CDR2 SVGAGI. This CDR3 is CASNGGPPYEQYF. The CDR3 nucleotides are TGTGCCAGCAATGGGGGCCCACCCTACGAGCAGTACTTC.

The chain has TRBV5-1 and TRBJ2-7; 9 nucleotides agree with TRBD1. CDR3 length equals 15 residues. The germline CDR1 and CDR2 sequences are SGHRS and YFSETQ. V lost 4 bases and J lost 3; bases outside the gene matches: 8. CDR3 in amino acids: CASSPGQGGSYEQYF. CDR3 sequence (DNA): TGCGCCAGCAGCCCGGGACAGGGAGGGAGCTACGAGCAGTACTTC.

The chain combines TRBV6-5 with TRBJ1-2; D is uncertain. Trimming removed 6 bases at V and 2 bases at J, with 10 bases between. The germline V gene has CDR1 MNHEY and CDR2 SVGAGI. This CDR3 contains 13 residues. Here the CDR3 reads CASSPSGNYGYTF. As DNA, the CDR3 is TGTGCCAGCAGCCCTTCGGGGAACTATGGCTACACCTTC.

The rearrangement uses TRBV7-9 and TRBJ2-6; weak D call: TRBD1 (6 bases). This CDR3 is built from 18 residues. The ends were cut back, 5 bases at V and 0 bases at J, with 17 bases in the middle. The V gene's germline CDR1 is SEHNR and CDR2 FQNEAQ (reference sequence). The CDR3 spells CASSGWGHQSSGANVLTF. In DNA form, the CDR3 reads TGTGCCAGCAGCGGTTGGGGACACCAGAGCTCTGGGGCCAACGTCCTGACTTTC.

CDR3 bases: TGTGCCAGCAGTGCAGACAACCAAGAGACCCAGTACTTC. Amino acid sequence: CASSADNQETQYF. The chain is built from TRBV6-1 and TRBJ2-5; D is undetermined. Germline V gene data show CDR1 as MNHNS and CDR2 as SASEGT. This CDR3 is 13 amino acids long. Deletions cut 4 bases from V and 0 bases from J, with 6 bases between.

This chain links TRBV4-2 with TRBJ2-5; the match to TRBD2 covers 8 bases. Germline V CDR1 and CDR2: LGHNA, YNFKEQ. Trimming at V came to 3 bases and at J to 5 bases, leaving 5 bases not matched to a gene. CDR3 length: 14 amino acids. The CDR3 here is CASSQSAGEETQYF. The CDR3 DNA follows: TGTGCCAGCAGCCAGTCAGCGGGGGAGGAGACCCAGTACTTC.

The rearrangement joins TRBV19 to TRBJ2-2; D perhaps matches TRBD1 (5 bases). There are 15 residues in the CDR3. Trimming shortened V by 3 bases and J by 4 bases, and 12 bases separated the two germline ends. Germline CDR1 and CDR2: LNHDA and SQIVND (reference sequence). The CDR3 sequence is CASSIVGASTGELFF. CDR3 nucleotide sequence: TGTGCCAGTAGTATCGTAGGGGCCAGCACCGGGGAGCTGTTTTTT.

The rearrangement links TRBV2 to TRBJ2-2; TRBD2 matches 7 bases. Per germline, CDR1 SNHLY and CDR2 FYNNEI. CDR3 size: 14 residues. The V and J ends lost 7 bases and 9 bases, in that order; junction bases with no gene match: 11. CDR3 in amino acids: CASKWEGPSRELFF. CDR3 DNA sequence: TGTGCCAGCAAGTGGGAGGGTCCCTCGAGGGAGCTGTTTTTT.

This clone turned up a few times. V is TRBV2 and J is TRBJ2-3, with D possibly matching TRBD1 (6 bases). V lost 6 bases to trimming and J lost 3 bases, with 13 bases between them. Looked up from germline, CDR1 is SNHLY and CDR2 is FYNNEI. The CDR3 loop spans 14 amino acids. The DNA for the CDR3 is TGTGCCAGCAGGCATCGGACAGTAACAGATACGCAGTATTTT. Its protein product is CASRHRTVTDTQYF.

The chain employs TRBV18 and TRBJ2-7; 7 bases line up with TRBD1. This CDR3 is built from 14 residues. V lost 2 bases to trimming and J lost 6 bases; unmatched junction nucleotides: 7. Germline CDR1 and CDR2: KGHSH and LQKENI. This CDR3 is CASSPSTGLSEQYF. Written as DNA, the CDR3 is TGTGCCAGCTCACCATCGACAGGGCTCTCCGAGCAGTACTTC. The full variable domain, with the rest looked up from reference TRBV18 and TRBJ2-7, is NAGVMQNPRHLVRRRGQEARLRCSPMKGHSHVYWYRQLPEEGLKFMVYLQKENIIDESGMPKERFSAEFPKEGPSILRIQQVVRGDSAAYFCASSPSTGLSEQYFGPGTRLTVT.

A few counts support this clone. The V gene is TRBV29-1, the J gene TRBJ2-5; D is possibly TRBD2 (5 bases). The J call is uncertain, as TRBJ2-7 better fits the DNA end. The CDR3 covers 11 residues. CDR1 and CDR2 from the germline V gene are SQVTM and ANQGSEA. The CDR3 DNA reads TGCAGCGTTGCCGGGGATTACGAGCAGTACTTC. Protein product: CSVAGDYEQYF.

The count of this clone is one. CDR3 in amino acids: CASRGGGQGYEKLFF. CDR3 sequence (DNA): TGCGCCAGCCGGGGTGGGGGACAGGGCTACGAAAAACTGTTTTTT. The rearrangement uses TRBV10-2 and TRBJ1-4, with 9 bases matching TRBD1. The CDR3 length is 15 residues. V lost 8 bases, J lost 8 bases, and 12 bases stayed unmatched. Germline V gene data show CDR1 as WSHSY and CDR2 as SAAADI.

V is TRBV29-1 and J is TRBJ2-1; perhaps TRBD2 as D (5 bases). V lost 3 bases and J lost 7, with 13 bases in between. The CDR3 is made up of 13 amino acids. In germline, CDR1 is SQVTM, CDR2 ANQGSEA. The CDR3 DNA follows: TGCAGCGTTGATACGGGAAGGAGGAATGAGCAGTTCTTC. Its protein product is CSVDTGRRNEQFF.

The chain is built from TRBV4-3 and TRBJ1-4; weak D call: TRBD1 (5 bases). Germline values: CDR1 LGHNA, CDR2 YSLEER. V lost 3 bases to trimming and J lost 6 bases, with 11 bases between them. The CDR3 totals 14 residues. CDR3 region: CASSQAGLDEKLFF. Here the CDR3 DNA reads TGCGCCAGCAGCCAGGCAGGGTTAGATGAAAAACTGTTTTTT.

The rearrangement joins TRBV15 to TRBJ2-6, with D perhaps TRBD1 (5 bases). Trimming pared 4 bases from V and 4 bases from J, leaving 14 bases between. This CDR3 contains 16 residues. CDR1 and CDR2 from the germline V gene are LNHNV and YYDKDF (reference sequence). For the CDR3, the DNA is TGTGCCACCAGCACTCGACAGCAAGCCGGGGCCAACGTCCTGACTTTC. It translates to CATSTRQQAGANVLTF.

CDR3 residues: CASSVQGATNEKLFF. CDR3 sequence (DNA): TGTGCCAGCAGCGTCCAGGGTGCAACTAATGAAAAACTGTTTTTT. The chain carries TRBV7-2 and TRBJ1-4; tentative D call: TRBD1 (5 bases). With 5 bases removed from V and 0 bases from J, the gap between germline ends came to 10 bases. The germline CDR1 and CDR2 sequences are SGHTA and FQGNSA. There are 15 residues in the CDR3.

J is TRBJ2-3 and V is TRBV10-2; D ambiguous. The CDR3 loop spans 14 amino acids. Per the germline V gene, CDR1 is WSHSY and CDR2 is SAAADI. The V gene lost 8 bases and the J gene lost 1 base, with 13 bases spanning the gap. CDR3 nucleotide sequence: TGCGCCAGCCCCCCCGAAGTAGGCACAGATACGCAGTATTTT. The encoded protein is CASPPEVGTDTQYF.

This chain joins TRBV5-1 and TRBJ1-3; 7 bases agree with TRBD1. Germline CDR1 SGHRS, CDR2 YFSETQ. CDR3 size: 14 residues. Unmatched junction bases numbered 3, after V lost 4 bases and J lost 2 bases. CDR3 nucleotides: TGCGCCAGCAGCCTGACAGGGACTGGAAACACCATATATTTT. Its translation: CASSLTGTGNTIYF.

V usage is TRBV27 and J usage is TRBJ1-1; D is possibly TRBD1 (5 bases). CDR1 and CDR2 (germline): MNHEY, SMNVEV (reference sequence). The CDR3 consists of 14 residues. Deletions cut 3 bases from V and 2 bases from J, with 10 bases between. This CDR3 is CASSLAGPNTEAFF. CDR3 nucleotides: TGTGCCAGCAGTTTGGCGGGGCCTAACACTGAAGCTTTCTTT.

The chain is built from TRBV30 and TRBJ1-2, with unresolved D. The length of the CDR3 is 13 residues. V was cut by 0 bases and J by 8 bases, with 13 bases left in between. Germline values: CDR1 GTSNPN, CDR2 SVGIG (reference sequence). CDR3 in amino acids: CAWSVSEGWGYTF. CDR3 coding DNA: TGTGCCTGGAGTGTAAGCGAGGGTTGGGGCTACACCTTC.

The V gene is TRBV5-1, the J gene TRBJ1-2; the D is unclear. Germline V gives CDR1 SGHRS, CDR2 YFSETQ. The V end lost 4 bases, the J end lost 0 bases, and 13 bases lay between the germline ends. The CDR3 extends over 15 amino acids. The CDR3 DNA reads TGCGCCAGCAGCCCAAAATTGGCAGCTAACTATGGCTACACCTTC. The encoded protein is CASSPKLAANYGYTF.

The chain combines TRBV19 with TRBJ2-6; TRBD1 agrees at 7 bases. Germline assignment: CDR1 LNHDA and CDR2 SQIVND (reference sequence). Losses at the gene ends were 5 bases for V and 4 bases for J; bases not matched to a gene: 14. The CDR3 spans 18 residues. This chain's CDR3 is CASSATRQTGPGANVLTF. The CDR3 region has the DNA TGTGCCAGTAGTGCCACGCGCCAGACAGGGCCCGGGGCCAACGTCCTGACTTTC.

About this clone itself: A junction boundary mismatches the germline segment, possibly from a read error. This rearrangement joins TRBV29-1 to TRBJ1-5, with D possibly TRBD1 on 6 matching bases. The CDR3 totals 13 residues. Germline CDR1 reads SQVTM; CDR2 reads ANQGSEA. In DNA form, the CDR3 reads TGCAGCGTTGAAGTACAGGCAGGGGCGCCCAGGGATTTT. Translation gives CSVEVQAGAPRDF.